The clone carrying this T cell receptor (beta chain) was seen a few times. Its antigen remains unknown. This record belongs to a study of glioma-infiltrating T cells. Study summary: Presurgical dexamethasone in glioma patients lasted six or fewer days. Study-wide results and limits: Tissue-blood divergence was below expectation in non-neoplastic patients, above in gliomas. Patients with low tissue-blood divergence carried a signature set of shared blood CDR3 motifs.

The iRepertoire nested amplicon-rescue multiplex PCR amplified TCR alpha and beta CDR3s from RNA. From the multiplex PCR reads, TCRdb called clonotypes with MiXCR, one entry per CDR3 protein. This sample carries about 380,000 distinct CDR3 sequences, 41% of them seen once, and the ten largest clones take approximately 12%. From germline, CDR1 is DFQATT and CDR2 SNEGSKA (reference sequence). The CDR3 loop spans 14 amino acids. The trim removed 5 bases at V and 8 bases at J, leaving 8 bases unmatched. The receptor was derived from a human donor with low-grade glioma or glioblastoma, undergoing nonglioma brain surgery, or in good health (not recorded which). The J gene is TRBJ2-1, the V gene TRBV20-1, with 11 nucleotides matching TRBD2. The sequenced sample was glioma tissue, nonneoplastic brain tissue, or PBMCs (not recorded which). The CDR3 loop is CSAHTSGRWYEQFF. The CDR3 DNA sequence: TGCAGTGCTCATACTAGCGGGAGATGGTATGAGCAGTTCTTC.